The present TCR beta chain was sequenced within a study of regulatory T cells. General observations from the study: Regulatory T cells showed the strongest V-J pair restriction and V/J gene skewing among patient repertoires. Control CD8+ cells showed a nonsignificant trend toward higher Shannon entropy than patient CD8+ cells.

With respect to this clone: The target antigen is unknown.

CDR1 is MGHRA, CDR2 YSYEKL, per germline. The CDR3 sequence is 14 residues long. V was cut by 5 bases and J by 2 bases, with 11 bases left in between. Autoimmunity was present in every CD3G-deficient patient, worse in two. At testing, patients were 2 to 39 years old, with reduced naive and increased memory T-cell proportions. Primers: 52 TRBV forward and 13 TRBJ reverse. The method was immunoSEQ multiplex PCR; TCRdb's version includes in-frame clones alone and lacks a portion of them. The sample holds 4,500 to 7,000 clones; under 85% are singletons and the top ten take under 35%. Sequencing was performed on CD8+ T cells sorted from blood. V gene TRBV4-1 combines with J gene TRBJ2-3, with no clear D. The TCR originated in a child aged 5 to 17 with CD3G deficiency. The CDR3 DNA reads TGCGCCAGCAGCAGATTGGTCTTCACAGATACGCAGTATTTT. Translation: CASSRLVFTDTQYF.